This TCR beta chain emerged from a study of cytomegalovirus exposure and HLA in healthy donors. Study-wide results and caveats: Later examination showed HLA-associated TCR beta chains had greater clonal expansion than equally common others. CMV serostatus alone was available as immune exposure information.

To note about this clone: Its antigen is unknown.

PCR used 60 Vbeta primers and 13 Jbeta primers. Sequenced by immunoSEQ multiplex PCR; TCRdb stores in-frame clones only, minus some. In the table there are about 240,000 clones, 78% of which are singletons. Trimming removed 3 bases from V and 4 bases from J; junction bases left unmatched: 7. Germline loops: CDR1 MGHRA, CDR2 YSYEKL. The CDR3 runs 16 residues. The TCR comes from a boy aged 5-17 years in good health and CMV-seronegative. Sequencing input: PBMCs. The chain recombines TRBV4-1 with TRBJ2-1; 9 nucleotides align to TRBD2. This chain's CDR3 is CASSHGLAGPYNEQFF. Written as DNA, the CDR3 is TGCGCCAGCAGCCACGGCCTAGCGGGACCTTACAATGAGCAGTTCTTC.